This T cell receptor (beta chain) was identified during a study of OX40 agonist ivuxolimab in advanced cancers. Whole-study context: At 0.01 to 10 mg/kg, ivuxolimab was administered intravenously to patients every 2 weeks. Head and neck, renal cell, melanoma or hepatocellular carcinoma were the cancers that dose-escalation patients had.

Losses at the gene ends were 10 bases for V and 6 bases for J; bases not matched to a gene: 25. CDR1 is MNHEY and CDR2 is SMNVEV in the germline V gene (reference sequence). The CDR3 runs to 18 residues. Study-level findings and limits: Relative to CD4+, CD8+ T cells held more expanded clones on average.

Assay used: immunoSEQ multiplex PCR; TCRdb lists only in-frame clones, some missing. The profile shows under 40,000 clones, roughly 87% of them singletons. The study sampled blood at baseline, cycle 4 day 1, and cycle 7 day 1. This clone was counted a single time. Its antigen remains unknown. This sequence joins TRBV27 and TRBJ1-2, with 8 bases matching TRBD1. Sequenced here: CD4+ or CD8+ T cells sorted from blood, sampled in a trial of the OX40 agonist ivuxolimab. The TCR sequence derives from an adult with an advanced solid tumor such as melanoma, head and neck, liver or kidney cancer. The DNA of the CDR3 is TGTGCCACCTCACCTTTATACCCCCCGGGACAGGCGGACAATGGCTACACCTTC. Translation gives CATSPLYPPGQADNGYTF.